The 20 T cell receptor beta chains below all came from one sample that was sequenced in a study of shared clonotypes between healthy human individuals. TCRdb keeps only in-frame clones here, not all; method: immunoSEQ multiplex PCR. The profile shows approximately 2.1 million clones, 85% to 95% of them singletons. Sequencing input: naive CD4+ T cells from PBMCs. Subset reported: CD45RA+ positively selected. The receptors were gathered from a man younger than 30 in good health. Some clones in this sample may be carry-over from other donors' samples.

The chain uses TRBV28 and TRBJ2-1; perhaps TRBD2 as D (5 bases). CDR1 and CDR2 from the germline V gene are MDHEN and SYDVKM. This CDR3 spans 14 amino acids. V was shortened by 5 bases and J by 7 bases, with 15 bases between the two germline ends. CDR3 amino acids: CASSQITRGNEQFF. CDR3 nucleotide sequence: TGTGCCAGCAGTCAAATAACTCGCGGGAATGAGCAGTTCTTC.

Note on this clone: This specimen includes other DNA sequences encoding the same CDR3. V gene TRBV5-1 combines with J gene TRBJ2-1; D possibly corresponds to TRBD1 (6 bases). V shed 0 bases and J shed 4 bases, with 11 bases lying between them. From germline, CDR1 is SGHRS and CDR2 YFSETQ. The CDR3 extends over 15 amino acids. The CDR3: CASSLEGVSYNEQFF. Here the CDR3 DNA reads TGCGCCAGCAGCTTGGAGGGGGTTAGTTACAATGAGCAGTTCTTC.

V and J are TRBV23-1 and TRBJ1-1, with D uncertain. TRBV23-1 is an ORF for which the function is uncertain. The CDR3 has 16 amino acids. Trimming stripped 7 bases from V and 6 bases from J, with 24 bases between. The CDR3 loop is CASNPPSRAPRAEAFF. CDR3 DNA: TGCGCCAGCAACCCACCGTCCCGGGCCCCGCGAGCTGAAGCTTTCTTT.

The chain employs TRBV27 and TRBJ2-6; D ambiguous. This CDR3 region has 16 residues. Trimming cost V 3 bases and J 0 bases, with 9 bases left between them. Germline V gives CDR1 MNHEY, CDR2 SMNVEV (reference sequence). The CDR3 reads CASSFLRHSGANVLTF. The CDR3, as DNA: TGTGCCAGCAGTTTCCTACGCCACTCTGGGGCCAACGTCCTGACTTTC.

The V call is TRBV5-1, the J call TRBJ2-1, with no clear D. The CDR3 totals 14 residues. Germline loops: CDR1 SGHRS, CDR2 YFSETQ. The V and J ends lost 0 bases and 5 bases respectively, with 9 bases between them. The CDR3 loop is CASSLAWGNNEQFF. In nucleotides, the CDR3 is TGCGCCAGCAGCTTGGCTTGGGGAAACAATGAGCAGTTCTTC.

The rearrangement links TRBV5-1 to TRBJ2-7, with D perhaps TRBD1 or TRBD2 (5 bases each). Germline CDR1 reads SGHRS; CDR2 reads YFSETQ. The V gene lost 2 bases and the J gene lost 0 bases, with 9 bases spanning the gap. CDR3 length: 14 amino acids. Written as DNA, the CDR3 is TGCGCCAGCAGCTTTACGGGACCCTCCTACGAGCAGTACTTC. Protein sequence: CASSFTGPSYEQYF.

The chain has TRBV6-5 and TRBJ2-6, with D unresolved. The V and J ends lost 4 bases and 4 bases respectively, with 14 bases between them. The CDR3 has 16 amino acids. The germline V gene has CDR1 MNHEY and CDR2 SVGAGI. This chain's CDR3 is CASSSEYSLGANVLTF. The CDR3 coding sequence is TGTGCCAGCAGTTCGGAATACAGCTTAGGGGCCAACGTCCTGACTTTC.

The V and J genes are TRBV5-1 and TRBJ2-3; 13 positions match TRBD2. This CDR3 has 16 amino acids. Losses at the gene ends were 4 bases for V and 4 bases for J; bases not matched to a gene: 6. Germline-derived CDR1 and CDR2 are SGHRS and YFSETQ. The DNA of the CDR3 is TGCGCCAGCAGCGCCGGGACTAGCGGGAATGCAGATACGCAGTATTTT. It encodes CASSAGTSGNADTQYF.

This chain connects TRBV27 to TRBJ1-1; 8 nucleotides match TRBD1. This CDR3 spans 15 amino acids. Germline V gene sequence: CDR1 MNHEY, CDR2 SMNVEV (reference sequence). The V and J ends lost 7 bases and 4 bases, in that order; junction bases with no gene match: 11. The CDR3 here is CASTTYGQGGTEAFF. The CDR3 DNA is TGTGCCAGCACCACATACGGACAGGGAGGCACTGAAGCTTTCTTT.

The rearrangement joins TRBV7-9 to TRBJ2-1; TRBD2 agrees at 7 bases. The trim removed 3 bases at V and 9 bases at J, leaving 11 bases unmatched. CDR1 is SEHNR, CDR2 FQNEAQ, per germline (reference sequence). The CDR3 has 15 amino acids. In DNA form, the CDR3 reads TGTGCCAGCAGCTTGATCCAGCGGGGATCGGGTGAGCAGTTCTTC. Translated: CASSLIQRGSGEQFF. Full variable domain (rest looked up from reference TRBV7-9 and TRBJ2-1): DTGVSQNPRHKITKRGQNVTFRCDPISEHNRLYWYRQTLGQGPEFLTYFQNEAQLEKSRLLSDRFSAERPKGSFSTLEIQRTEQGDSAMYLCASSLIQRGSGEQFFGPGTRLTVL.

The chain links TRBV2 to TRBJ2-7, with TRBD1 matching 8 bases. Looked up from germline, CDR1 is SNHLY and CDR2 is FYNNEI. Unmatched junction bases numbered 6, after V lost 5 bases and J lost 0 bases. This CDR3 comprises 15 residues. CDR3 sequence: CASSRQGAPSYEQYF. The CDR3 DNA is TGTGCCAGCAGTCGTCAGGGGGCTCCCTCCTACGAGCAGTACTTC. The variable domain in full, with the rest retrieved from reference TRBV2 and TRBJ2-7, is EPEVTQTPSHQVTQMGQEVILRCVPISNHLYFYWYRQILGQKVEFLVSFYNNEISEKSEIFDDQFSVERPDGSNFTLKIRSTKLEDSAMYFCASSRQGAPSYEQYFGPGTRLTVT.

This rearrangement joins TRBV30 to TRBJ2-3; D not resolved. The CDR3 contains 14 residues. V lost 2 bases to trimming and J lost 2 bases, with 11 bases between them. Germline-derived CDR1 and CDR2 are GTSNPN and SVGIG (reference sequence). Here the CDR3 DNA reads TGTGCCTGGAGTTTAGGGCTGCTCACAGATACGCAGTATTTT. Translated: CAWSLGLLTDTQYF.

This clone was found once. The CDR3 sequence is CASSLGAGGGNSPLHF. DNA of the CDR3: TGTGCCAGCAGCTTAGGGGCCGGGGGTGGAAATTCACCCCTCCACTTT. The rearrangement links TRBV7-9 to TRBJ1-6; D perhaps matches TRBD1 (5 bases). CDR1 and CDR2 (germline): SEHNR, FQNEAQ (reference sequence). This CDR3 spans 16 amino acids. V lost 1 base, J lost 7 bases, and 14 bases lay in between.

V gene TRBV15 combines with J gene TRBJ2-2, with TRBD2 identical over 7 bases. The CDR3 is 15 residues long. The V gene's germline CDR1 is LNHNV and CDR2 YYDKDF (reference sequence). V was pared by 2 bases and J by 6 bases, with 6 bases of the junction left unmatched. The CDR3 coding sequence is TGTGCCACCAGCAGACTCCTAGCGGCGGCCGGGGAGCTGTTTTTT. Protein product: CATSRLLAAAGELFF. Full variable domain (rest looked up from reference TRBV15 and TRBJ2-2): DAMVIQNPRYQVTQFGKPVTLSCSQTLNHNVMYWYQQKSSQAPKLLFHYYDKDFNNEADTPDNFQSRRPNTSFCFLDIRSPGLGDTAMYLCATSRLLAAAGELFFGEGSRLTVL.

The CDR3 DNA sequence: TGTGCCAGCAGCCCCATGGGCGGGAACCAAGAGACCCAGTACTTC. Translation gives CASSPMGGNQETQYF. The chain links TRBV28 to TRBJ2-5; possible D gene TRBD2, 6 bases. Germline assignment: CDR1 MDHEN and CDR2 SYDVKM. The CDR3 loop spans 15 amino acids. V was pared by 6 bases and J by 0 bases, with 14 bases between.

The chain joins TRBV30 to TRBJ2-1; 7 bases fit TRBD1. Germline trimming cut 4 bases from V and 2 bases from J; bases unmatched to any gene: 2. Germline CDR1 and CDR2: GTSNPN and SVGIG (reference sequence). The CDR3 covers 13 residues. This CDR3 reads CAWKQGTYNEQFF. The CDR3 coding sequence is TGTGCCTGGAAACAGGGGACCTACAATGAGCAGTTCTTC.

The chain uses TRBV6-4 and TRBJ1-5, with no clear D. CDR3 size: 18 residues. The V gene lost 0 bases and the J gene lost 1 base, with 16 bases spanning the gap. In germline, CDR1 is MRHNA, CDR2 SNTAGT. CDR3 in amino acids: CASSDSNGILRSNQPQHF. The DNA for the CDR3 is TGTGCCAGCAGTGACTCGAACGGAATCCTTCGGAGCAATCAGCCCCAGCATTTT.

Regarding this clone: This sample includes further DNA sequences coding for the same CDR3. The gene calls are TRBV29-1 and TRBJ2-2; no firm D call. Trimming removed 4 bases from V and 2 bases from J, with 8 bases in between. CDR1 and CDR2 (germline): SQVTM, ANQGSEA. This CDR3 spans 13 amino acids. The CDR3 region has the DNA TGCAGCGTTGGACTGGCAAACACCGGGGAGCTGTTTTTT. This encodes CSVGLANTGELFF.

The genes are TRBV7-6 and TRBJ2-5; D may be TRBD1 (6 bases). V was cut by 5 bases and J by 2 bases, with 18 bases left in between. Germline V gene lookup returns CDR1 SGHVS and CDR2 FNYEAQ. CDR3 length: 16 amino acids. The CDR3, as DNA: TGTGCCAGCAGCCGCACTCGGTGGGGGCTTCAAGAGACCCAGTACTTC. Translation: CASSRTRWGLQETQYF. The complete variable domain, with remaining parts taken from reference TRBV7-6 and TRBJ2-5, reads GAGVSQSPRYKVTKRGQDVALRCDPISGHVSLYWYRQALGQGPEFLTYFNYEAQQDKSGLPNDRFSAERPEGSISTLTIQRTEQRDSAMYRCASSRTRWGLQETQYFGPGTRLLVL.

V is TRBV7-2 and J is TRBJ2-2; tentatively, D is TRBD1 (6 bases). This CDR3 has 15 residues. Germline values: CDR1 SGHTA, CDR2 FQGNSA. The V end was cut by 5 bases, the J end by 0 bases, with 10 bases between. Here the CDR3 DNA reads TGTGCCAGCAGCCGGGGACAACCGAACACCGGGGAGCTGTTTTTT. Amino acid sequence: CASSRGQPNTGELFF.